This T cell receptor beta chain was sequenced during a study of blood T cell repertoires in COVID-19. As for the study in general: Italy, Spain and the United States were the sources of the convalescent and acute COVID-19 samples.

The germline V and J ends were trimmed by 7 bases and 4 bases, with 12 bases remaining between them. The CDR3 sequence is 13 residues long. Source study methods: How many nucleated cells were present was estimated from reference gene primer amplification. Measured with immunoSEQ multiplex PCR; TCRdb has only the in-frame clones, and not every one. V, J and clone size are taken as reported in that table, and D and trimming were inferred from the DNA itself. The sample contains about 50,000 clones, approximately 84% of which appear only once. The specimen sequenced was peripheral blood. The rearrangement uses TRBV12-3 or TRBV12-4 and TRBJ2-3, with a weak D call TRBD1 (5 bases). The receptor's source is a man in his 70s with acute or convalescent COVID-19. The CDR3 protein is CASNLWGADTQYF. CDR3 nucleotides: TGTGCCAGCAACCTCTGGGGCGCAGATACGCAGTATTTT.